The 22 T cell receptor beta chains presented below share a single source sample, sequenced in a study of CD8 T cells in ankylosing spondylitis. No cognate antigen is known for these TCRs. The study's findings and limits: Among TCR beta sequences, a motif of eight highly homologous variants appeared characteristic of ankylosing spondylitis blood.

TCRdb ran MiXCR on the 5' RACE reads and lists one entry per CDR3 protein. The sample has fewer than 550,000 distinct CDR3 sequences, 5.3% seen once. What was sequenced was blood, either unsorted or a sorted T cell fraction (not recorded which). The receptors stem from a male donor with ankylosing spondylitis.

This clonotype was observed many times. The chain joins TRBV7-9 to TRBJ2-1; maybe TRBD2 (5 bases). There are 13 residues in the CDR3. The germline V and J ends were trimmed by 3 bases and 7 bases, with 10 bases remaining between them. Germline V gene sequence: CDR1 SEHNR, CDR2 FQNEAQ (reference sequence). The CDR3: CASSFNSGNEQFF. In nucleotides, the CDR3 is TGTGCCAGCAGCTTTAATTCGGGGAATGAGCAGTTCTTC.

This clonotype appeared many times. The chain carries TRBV20-1 and TRBJ2-5; TRBD2 aligns across 7 bases. V shed 0 bases, J shed 2 bases, and the junction held 6 bases outside the gene matches. This CDR3 has 15 amino acids. Germline lookup yields CDR1 DFQATT and CDR2 SNEGSKA (reference sequence). For the CDR3, the DNA is TGCAGTGCTAGAGAGGGTGGGGGAGGGCAAGAGACCCAGTACTTC. Protein sequence: CSAREGGGGQETQYF.

This clonotype was observed at least ten times. The rearrangement joins TRBV7-9 to TRBJ1-1; the D gene is possibly TRBD1 (6 bases). The CDR3 runs 13 residues. CDR1 SEHNR and CDR2 FQNEAQ come from the germline V gene (reference sequence). With 3 bases removed from V and 6 bases from J, the gap between germline ends came to 11 bases. DNA of the CDR3: TGTGCCAGCAGCTTCGAGGGACACCCTGAAGCTTTCTTT. This codes for CASSFEGHPEAFF.

In this sample, this clonotype turned up many times. CDR3 in amino acids: CASSFGTGVNEQYF. DNA of the CDR3: TGTGCCAGCAGTTTCGGGACAGGTGTCAACGAGCAGTACTTC. The chain has TRBV27 and TRBJ2-7; TRBD1 matches at 8 bases. This CDR3 is 14 amino acids long. Germline lookup yields CDR1 MNHEY and CDR2 SMNVEV (reference sequence). J lost 5 bases, V lost 3 bases, and 6 bases had no gene match.

This clonotype was observed many times. V and J are TRBV5-1 and TRBJ2-4; 7 nucleotides agree with TRBD1. The V gene's germline CDR1 is SGHRS and CDR2 YFSETQ. J was trimmed by 7 bases and V by 1 base; bases with no gene match: 2. This CDR3 contains 13 residues. The CDR3 region is CASSLTGVNIQYF. DNA of the CDR3: TGCGCCAGCAGCTTGACAGGGGTCAACATTCAGTACTTC.

The chain couples TRBV29-1 to TRBJ2-4; 9 bases align to TRBD2. J gave up 7 bases and V 7 bases, and 5 bases lay outside the gene matches. Germline-derived CDR1 and CDR2 are SQVTM and ANQGSEA. The CDR3 has 12 residues. The DNA of the CDR3 is TGCAGCGGCCGTGCGGGAGGGAACATTCAGTACTTC. Its protein product is CSGRAGGNIQYF.

This rearrangement joins TRBV7-6 to TRBJ2-7, with TRBD1 matching over 9 bases. V shed 5 bases, J shed 4 bases, and the junction held 6 bases outside the gene matches. The CDR3 contains 14 residues. Germline V gene lookup returns CDR1 SGHVS and CDR2 FNYEAQ. Written as DNA, the CDR3 is TGTGCCAGCAGCAGAACCGGGACAGGGTACGAGCAGTACTTC. Encoded protein: CASSRTGTGYEQYF.

The table lists this clonotype with a few counts. The chain links TRBV29-1 to TRBJ2-3; D unclear. The CDR3 contains 14 residues. In germline, CDR1 is SQVTM, CDR2 ANQGSEA. Trimming removed 4 bases from V and 6 bases from J, with 17 bases in between. The CDR3 protein is CSVVAMVKTDTQYF. The CDR3 DNA reads as TGCAGCGTTGTGGCCATGGTTAAAACGGATACGCAGTATTTT.

The sample holds many counts of this clonotype. J is TRBJ2-1 and V is TRBV29-1; 9 nucleotides line up with TRBD2. The V segment lost 6 bases and the J segment 1 base; nucleotides outside the gene matches: 7. Per the germline V gene, CDR1 is SQVTM and CDR2 is ANQGSEA. The CDR3 length is 15 residues. The CDR3 region is CSVITSGRSYNEQFF. CDR3 DNA: TGCAGCGTGATAACTAGCGGGCGTTCCTACAATGAGCAGTTCTTC.

This clonotype was seen at least ten times. The rearrangement joins TRBV5-1 to TRBJ1-1; D possibly corresponds to TRBD1 (5 bases). V lost 0 bases, J lost 4 bases, and 13 bases lay in between. The CDR3 totals 15 residues. In germline, CDR1 is SGHRS, CDR2 YFSETQ. CDR3 protein: CASSLALGGGTEAFF. CDR3 sequence (DNA): TGCGCCAGCAGCTTGGCCTTGGGGGGTGGCACTGAAGCTTTCTTT.

The sample holds many counts of this clonotype. The V gene is TRBV5-6, the J gene TRBJ2-5; D not certain. The CDR3 extends over 17 amino acids. The germline gives CDR1 SGHDT, CDR2 YYEEEE. V dropped 4 bases and J dropped 6 bases, with 25 bases sitting between them. The DNA for the CDR3 is TGTGCCAGCAGCCCCACTTTAGGCAGGCTACGTGAGAAGACCCAGTACTTC. Amino acids: CASSPTLGRLREKTQYF.

In this sample, this clonotype turned up many times. CDR3 in amino acids: CSASNLAGGLDYEQYF. CDR3 DNA sequence: TGCAGTGCTAGTAATCTAGCGGGAGGGCTGGACTACGAGCAGTACTTC. This rearrangement joins TRBV20-1 to TRBJ2-7, with 12 bases matching TRBD2. The V segment lost 3 bases and the J segment 3 bases; nucleotides outside the gene matches: 9. Germline V gives CDR1 DFQATT, CDR2 SNEGSKA (reference sequence). The CDR3 has 16 amino acids.

In its sample, this clonotype was seen many times. The V gene is TRBV4-1, the J gene TRBJ1-1; D ambiguous. This CDR3 spans 15 amino acids. Germline-derived CDR1 and CDR2 are MGHRA and YSYEKL. The V gene lost 1 base and the J gene lost 0 bases, with 9 bases spanning the gap. The CDR3, as DNA: TGCGCCAGCAGCCAAGTGTACCAGATGAACACTGAAGCTTTCTTT. This gives the protein CASSQVYQMNTEAFF.

This clonotype was detected many times. The chain links TRBV27 to TRBJ2-1; 9 nucleotides match TRBD1. The V segment lost 2 bases and the J segment 4 bases; nucleotides outside the gene matches: 3. CDR1 is MNHEY, CDR2 SMNVEV, per germline (reference sequence). This CDR3 spans 15 amino acids. In nucleotides, the CDR3 is TGTGCCAGCAGTTTAGGACAGGGGCTGTACAATGAGCAGTTCTTC. Protein: CASSLGQGLYNEQFF.

This clonotype was seen ten or more times. Written as DNA, the CDR3 is TGTGCCAGCAGACTCTCGGGGAGGGGGCGCCCCAATGAGCAGTTCTTC. Protein product: CASRLSGRGRPNEQFF. The chain joins TRBV6-2 or TRBV6-3 to TRBJ2-1; TRBD1 or TRBD2 may be the D gene (7 bases each). Germline V gene sequence: CDR1 MNHEY, CDR2 SVGEGT. V dropped 6 bases and J dropped 6 bases, with 21 bases sitting between them. The CDR3 is 16 residues long.

There are many counts of this clonotype. The V gene is TRBV4-1, the J gene TRBJ2-7; D call uncertain. This CDR3 is 13 amino acids long. Trimming pared 0 bases from V and 4 bases from J, leaving 7 bases between. In germline, CDR1 is MGHRA, CDR2 YSYEKL. CDR3 nucleotides: TGCGCCAGCAGCCAAGATGACTCGTACGAGCAGTACTTC. Its protein product is CASSQDDSYEQYF.

The rearrangement joins TRBV20-1 to TRBJ2-1; 9 bases fit TRBD2. The CDR3 has 15 residues. The V gene end was trimmed by 0 bases and the J gene end by 6 bases; junction bases not matched to a gene: 6. The V gene's germline CDR1 is DFQATT and CDR2 SNEGSKA (reference sequence). The CDR3 DNA reads as TGCAGTGCTAGAGAAGGCGGGAGGGCCCTCAATGAGCAGTTCTTC. Amino acid sequence: CSAREGGRALNEQFF.

With respect to this clonotype: This clone may be a read error of a much larger clone one base away. The genes are TRBV7-2 and TRBJ2-7, with 7 bases that match TRBD2. Trimming took 5 bases from V and 3 from J; bases not matched to a gene: 13. Per germline, CDR1 SGHTA and CDR2 FQGNSA. The CDR3 is made up of 16 amino acids. The CDR3 loop is CTSSPSLAASNYEQYF. The CDR3 nucleotides read TGTACCAGCAGCCCCTCGCTAGCGGCCTCCAACTACGAGCAGTACTTC. Drawing the rest from reference TRBV7-2 and TRBJ2-7, the complete variable domain is GAGVSQSPSNKVTEKGKDVELRCDPISGHTALYWYRQSLGQGLEFLIYFQGNSAPDKSGLPSDRFSAERTGGSVSTLTIQRTQQEDSAVYLCTSSPSLAASNYEQYFGPGTRLTVT.

Ten or more counts support this clonotype. The gene calls are TRBV4-2 and TRBJ1-5, with no clear D. The V gene lost 3 bases and the J gene lost 2 bases, with 17 bases spanning the gap. The CDR3 is 17 amino acids. Germline CDR1 is LGHNA and CDR2 is YNFKEQ. The CDR3 is CASSQTGSGWGNQPQHF. The CDR3 DNA is TGTGCCAGCAGCCAGACCGGTTCGGGATGGGGCAATCAGCCCCAGCATTTT.

This clonotype was seen repeatedly, ten times or more. This chain links TRBV6-2 or TRBV6-3 with TRBJ1-5; a possible D gene is TRBD1 (6 bases). CDR1 and CDR2 from the germline V gene are MNHEY and SVGEGT. V was shortened by 6 bases and J by 3 bases, with 12 bases between the two germline ends. The CDR3 extends over 14 amino acids. The chain's CDR3 is CASSQTGLNQPQHF. CDR3 sequence (DNA): TGTGCCAGCAGCCAAACAGGGCTCAATCAGCCCCAGCATTTT.

This clonotype was seen repeatedly, ten times or more. The V call is TRBV5-6, the J call TRBJ2-7, with D perhaps TRBD2 (5 bases). The CDR3 loop spans 14 amino acids. Germline CDR1 SGHDT, CDR2 YYEEEE. Trimming left V 3 bases short and J 4 bases short, with 14 bases between. The CDR3 DNA follows: TGTGCCAGCAGCTACGACCCTCGGAGGTACGAGCAGTACTTC. It specifies CASSYDPRRYEQYF.

This clonotype has ten or more counts. The genes are TRBV7-9 and TRBJ1-1; D gene ambiguous. The V end was cut by 2 bases, the J end by 1 base, with 8 bases between. This CDR3 contains 14 residues. Germline CDR1 SEHNR, CDR2 FQNEAQ (reference sequence). The chain's CDR3 is CASSLLLGNTEAFF. CDR3 DNA sequence: TGTGCCAGCAGCTTACTCCTGGGGAACACTGAAGCTTTCTTT. Combining the CDR3 with reference TRBV7-9 and TRBJ1-1 gives the whole variable domain DTGVSQNPRHKITKRGQNVTFRCDPISEHNRLYWYRQTLGQGPEFLTYFQNEAQLEKSRLLSDRFSAERPKGSFSTLEIQRTEQGDSAMYLCASSLLLGNTEAFFGQGTRLTVV.